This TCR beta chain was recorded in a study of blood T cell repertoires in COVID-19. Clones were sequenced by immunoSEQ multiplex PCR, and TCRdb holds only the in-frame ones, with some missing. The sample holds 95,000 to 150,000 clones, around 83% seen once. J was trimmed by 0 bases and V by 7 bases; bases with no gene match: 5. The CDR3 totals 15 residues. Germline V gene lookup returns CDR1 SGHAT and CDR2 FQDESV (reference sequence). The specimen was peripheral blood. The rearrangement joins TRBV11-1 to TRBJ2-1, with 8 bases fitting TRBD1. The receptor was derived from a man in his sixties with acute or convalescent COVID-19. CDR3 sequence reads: CASTLGTGSYNEQFF. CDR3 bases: TGTGCCAGCACTCTCGGGACAGGCTCCTACAATGAGCAGTTCTTC. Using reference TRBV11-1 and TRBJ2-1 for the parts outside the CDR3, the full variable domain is EAEVAQSPRYKITEKSQAVAFWCDPISGHATLYWYRQILGQGPELLVQFQDESVVDDSQLPKDRFSAERLKGVDSTLKIQPAELGDSAMYLCASTLGTGSYNEQFFGPGTRLTVL.